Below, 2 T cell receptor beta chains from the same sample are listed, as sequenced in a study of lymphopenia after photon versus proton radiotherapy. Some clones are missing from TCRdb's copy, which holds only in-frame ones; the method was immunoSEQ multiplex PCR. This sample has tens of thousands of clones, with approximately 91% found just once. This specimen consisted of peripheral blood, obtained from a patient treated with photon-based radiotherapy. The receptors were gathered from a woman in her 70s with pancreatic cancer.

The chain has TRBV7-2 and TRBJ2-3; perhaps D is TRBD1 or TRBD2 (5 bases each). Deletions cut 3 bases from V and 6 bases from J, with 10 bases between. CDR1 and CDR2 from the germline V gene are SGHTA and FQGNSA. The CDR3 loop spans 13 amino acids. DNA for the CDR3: TGTGCCAGCAGCTTTCGGGACCTTGATACGCAGTATTTT. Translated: CASSFRDLDTQYF.

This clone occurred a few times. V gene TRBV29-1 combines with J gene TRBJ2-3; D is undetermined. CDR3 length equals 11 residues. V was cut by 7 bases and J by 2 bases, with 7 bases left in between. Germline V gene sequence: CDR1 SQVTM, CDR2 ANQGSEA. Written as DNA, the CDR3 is TGCAGCGCCTCCTTCACAGATACGCAGTATTTT. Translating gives CSASFTDTQYF.